The source of this TCR beta chain is a study of OX40 agonist ivuxolimab in advanced cancers. Study outcomes and limitations: Clonal expansion from baseline to week 6 occurred in both CD4+ and CD8+ T cells.

Here immunoSEQ multiplex PCR was the method, and the copy in TCRdb shows in-frame clones only, minus some. The data hold about 94,000 clones, with roughly 84% observed a single time. Autoimmune disease history or systemic immunosuppression led to patients being barred. Concerning this clone: Its cognate antigen is unknown.

The V segment lost 3 bases and the J segment 0 bases; nucleotides outside the gene matches: 5. The CDR3 has 15 amino acids. Germline-derived CDR1 and CDR2 are SGHTA and FQGNSA. The genes are TRBV7-2 and TRBJ2-7; TRBD2 agrees at 7 bases. The input for sequencing was CD4+ or CD8+ T cells sorted from blood, taken in a trial of the OX40 agonist ivuxolimab. This TCR derives from an adult with an advanced solid tumor such as melanoma, head and neck, liver or kidney cancer. The CDR3 bases are TGTGCCAGCAGCTTCGGGCGGGGGAGCTCCTACGAGCAGTACTTC. This sequence encodes CASSFGRGSSYEQYF.